Listed here are 8 T cell receptor beta chains from one sample, sequenced in a study of T-cell reconstitution after alpha-beta-depleted transplantation in children. TCRbeta library preparation incorporated unique molecular identifiers. TCRdb used MiXCR to reprocess the PCR reads, holding one entry per CDR3 protein. The sample has 490,000 or so distinct CDR3 sequences; under 12% are singletons. Specimen: PBMCs, collected before TCRalphabeta/CD19-depleted stem cell transplant. All receptors derive from a child aged 2-15 years with inherited bone marrow failure, due to receive a stem cell transplant.

This chain joins TRBV6-1 and TRBJ2-7, with D unclear. With 5 bases removed from V and 2 bases from J, the gap between germline ends came to 19 bases. The germline gives CDR1 MNHNS, CDR2 SASEGT. This CDR3 comprises 16 residues. The CDR3: CASSLQTVVPTYEQYF. The CDR3, as DNA: TGTGCCAGCAGTCTCCAGACCGTAGTTCCGACCTACGAGCAGTACTTC.

At least ten counts were recorded for this clonotype. The chain uses TRBV29-1 and TRBJ1-2; 7 nucleotides line up with TRBD1. CDR1 is SQVTM and CDR2 is ANQGSEA in the germline V gene. CDR3 size: 13 residues. V shed 4 bases and J 6 bases; nucleotides not matched to a gene: 8. The CDR3 is CSVVLGQRDGYTF. The CDR3 bases are TGCAGCGTTGTATTGGGACAGAGGGATGGCTACACCTTC.

This clonotype was seen only a few times. The rearrangement uses TRBV20-1 and TRBJ1-5, with D possibly being TRBD1 (5 bases). V lost 0 bases and J lost 2, with 8 bases in between. This CDR3 comprises 14 residues. CDR1 is DFQATT and CDR2 is SNEGSKA in the germline V gene (reference sequence). This CDR3 reads CSAREGEGNQPQHF. Here the CDR3 DNA reads TGCAGTGCTAGAGAGGGGGAGGGCAATCAGCCCCAGCATTTT.

This clonotype has a count of ten or more. The chain uses TRBV27 and TRBJ2-5; TRBD1 matches at 12 bases. With 8 bases clipped from V and 6 bases from J, the junction kept 10 bases outside the gene matches. In germline, CDR1 is MNHEY, CDR2 SMNVEV (reference sequence). This CDR3 contains 15 residues. The CDR3 nucleotides are TGTGCCAGCTCCGCCGGGACAGGGGGCGCGAAGACCCAGTACTTC. This sequence encodes CASSAGTGGAKTQYF.

This clonotype has only a few counts. V is TRBV2 and J is TRBJ1-5, with D perhaps TRBD1 (6 bases). CDR1 and CDR2 (germline): SNHLY, FYNNEI. The CDR3 covers 13 residues. Trimming left V 4 bases short and J 6 bases short, with 10 bases between. CDR3 in amino acids: CASSGTDTQPQHF. As DNA, the CDR3 is TGTGCCAGCAGTGGGACAGATACTCAGCCCCAGCATTTT.

This clonotype was counted ten times or more. The chain is built from TRBV20-1 and TRBJ2-3; D remains unclear. CDR1 DFQATT and CDR2 SNEGSKA come from the germline V gene (reference sequence). The CDR3 runs 15 residues. V lost 6 bases and J lost 5, with 21 bases in between. The CDR3 coding sequence is TGCAGTGCCCAAGTCTTAGGCTACGCACAAGATACGCAGTATTTT. Encoded protein: CSAQVLGYAQDTQYF.

This clonotype was seen ten or more times. The CDR3 DNA reads TGTGCCAGCAGCTCAGGGCCCCAAACGGATTCTGGAAACACCATATATTTT. Translated, it gives CASSSGPQTDSGNTIYF. This rearrangement joins TRBV5-5 to TRBJ1-3; weak D call: TRBD1 (5 bases). Germline loops: CDR1 SGHKS, CDR2 YYEKEE (reference sequence). V was pared by 3 bases and J by 1 base, with 17 bases between. The CDR3 is 17 amino acids.

Comments on this clonotype: Germline is not matched at one junction end, which may reflect a read error. The gene calls are TRBV5-1 and TRBJ2-3; tentatively, D is TRBD1 or TRBD2 (6 bases each). Germline lookup yields CDR1 SGHRS and CDR2 YFSETQ. The CDR3 loop spans 16 amino acids. CDR3 nucleotides: TGCGCCAGCAGCTTGGTGGGGACAACTAGCACAGATGCGCAGTATTTT. It codes for CASSLVGTTSTDAQYF.